This T cell receptor beta chain was sequenced for a study of blood T cell repertoires in COVID-19. Study-level background: Whether acute or convalescent, the COVID-19 samples came from the United States, Italy and Spain. Sources were T cells, B-cell-depleted T cells, or PBMCs; the material itself was cDNA or gDNA.

Under the authors' procedure: Amplification with reference gene primers provided the estimates of nucleated cell counts. Libraries were prepared by immunoSEQ multiplex PCR; TCRdb keeps only in-frame clonotypes and omits some of them. V and J calls and clone size are those listed in that table; D and trimming were worked out from the DNA. The data contain roughly 63,000 clones, 80% to 90% of them singletons. This receptor was taken from a man over 45 with active COVID-19. The specimen sequenced was peripheral blood.

CDR3 sequence: CASRWDRNLGTGELFF. The CDR3, as DNA: TGTGCCAGCCGCTGGGACAGGAATCTCGGCACCGGGGAGCTGTTTTTT. The chain recombines TRBV2 with TRBJ2-2; 8 bases map to TRBD1. Germline CDR1 is SNHLY and CDR2 is FYNNEI. CDR3 size: 16 residues. The trim removed 8 bases at V and 4 bases at J, leaving 12 bases unmatched.